Following are 5 T cell receptor beta chains from one sample sequenced in a study of cytotoxic CD8 clonotypes in ibrutinib-treated CLL. The assay was immunoSEQ multiplex PCR, and TCRdb's table has in-frame clones only and misses some. The sample yields 30,000 to 40,000 clones, 71% seen once. The source was PBMCs, collected at disease progression, from a patient treated with ibrutinib. The receptors come from a human donor with chronic lymphocytic leukemia.

This clone qualifies as medium-sized. This chain joins TRBV11-2 and TRBJ2-7; D is possibly TRBD2 (7 bases). Trimming pared 3 bases from V and 6 bases from J, leaving 12 bases between. The CDR3 is made up of 13 amino acids. Germline V gene data show CDR1 as SGHAT and CDR2 as FQNNGV. In DNA form, the CDR3 reads TGTGCCAGCAGCTTCACGAGGGGGGGCGAGCAGTACTTC. This gives the protein CASSFTRGGEQYF.

The J gene is TRBJ1-1, the V gene TRBV6-1; D is uncertain. Germline CDR1 is MNHNS and CDR2 is SASEGT. The CDR3 covers 13 residues. Trimming cost V 4 bases and J 1 base, with 7 bases left between them. Written as DNA, the CDR3 is TGTGCCAGCAGTGGTTATGGGAACACTGAAGCTTTCTTT. Translation: CASSGYGNTEAFF.

J is TRBJ1-1 and V is TRBV27; 9 bases line up with TRBD1. With V trimmed by 6 bases and J by 7 bases, 9 bases remained unmatched. The V gene's germline CDR1 is MNHEY and CDR2 SMNVEV (reference sequence). The CDR3 consists of 14 residues. For the CDR3, the DNA is TGTGCCAGCAGGGGGCGGGACAGGGTCGGTGAAGCTTTCTTT. Amino acid sequence: CASRGRDRVGEAFF.

CDR3 in DNA: TGTGCCAGCAGCTCAGAGACATATGGCTACACCTTC. Translating gives CASSSETYGYTF. The rearrangement uses TRBV7-9 and TRBJ1-2; unclear D gene. The CDR3 sequence is 12 residues long. Germline assignment: CDR1 SEHNR and CDR2 FQNEAQ (reference sequence). Trimming pared 4 bases from V and 5 bases from J, leaving 8 bases between.

The rearrangement links TRBV27 to TRBJ2-1; the match to TRBD1 covers 8 bases. This CDR3 has 14 amino acids. Per germline, CDR1 MNHEY and CDR2 SMNVEV (reference sequence). V gave up 7 bases and J gave up 0 bases; unmatched junction bases: 2. CDR3 bases: TGTGCCAGCACCGGGACAGGCTCCTACAATGAGCAGTTCTTC. Translation: CASTGTGSYNEQFF.